A selection of T cell receptor beta chains follows, all from one sample in a study of identical twins' blood T cells. TCRdb re-analysed the 5' RACE reads in MiXCR, keeping a single row per CDR3 protein. The repertoire holds about 370,000 distinct CDR3 sequences, with over 25% as singletons. The sequenced sample was PBMCs. The receptor set was obtained from a woman aged 18-55 years in good health. The CDR3 runs from the conserved cysteine through the conserved F or W. Fields, in order: J gene, D gene, clone size, V gene, CDR3 DNA, CDR3 protein. The D gene is left open where the match is weak. Only some rows state a clone size, as once, few, many or a class for expanded clones.

>TRBJ2-7|TRBD2|NA|TRBV20-1
TGCAGTGCTAGAGATCGTCTAGCGGGAGGGTATCACGAGCAGTACTTC
CSARDRLAGGYHEQYF
>TRBJ1-4|NA|NA|TRBV27
TGTGCCAGCAGTAGACGTCCGCATGAAAAACTGTCTTTT
CASSRRPHEKLSF
>TRBJ1-2|NA|NA|TRBV20-1
TGCAGTGCCTATAACCGGGGGGCAGACAATGGCTACACCTTC
CSAYNRGADNGYTF
>TRBJ1-1|NA|NA|TRBV6-5
TGTGCCATCCGATCACCGGGACGGACAGCTTTCTTT
CAIRSPGRTAFF
>TRBJ2-5|NA|NA|TRBV2
TGTGCCAGCAGTGATCAGGGGGAGACCCAGTACTTC
CASSDQGETQYF
>TRBJ1-6|NA|NA|TRBV12-3/TRBV12-4
TGTGCCAGCAGTTTAGACGTGTGGGGATATGATTCACCCCTCCACTTT
CASSLDVWGYDSPLHF
>TRBJ1-5|NA|NA|TRBV7-9
TGTGCCAGCAGCTTCGGTAGGGGGAATGATCAGCCCCAGCATTTT
CASSFGRGNDQPQHF
>TRBJ1-1|NA|NA|TRBV3-1
TGTGCCAGCTGTGATGGGAAGGGGGGTAAGGCTGAAGCTTTCTTT
CASCDGKGGKAEAFF
>TRBJ1-6|NA|NA|TRBV7-2
TGTGCCAGCAGCTTAGTAGTAAGTTCACCCCTCCACTTT
CASSLVVSSPLHF
>TRBJ1-1|NA|NA|TRBV7-8
TGTGTCAGCAGCTTAGAACGGGCGTTGACTGAAGCTTTCTTT
CVSSLERALTEAFF
>TRBJ2-7|NA|NA|TRBV11-2
TGTGCCAGCAGCTTAGATCTGGGAAGTTCCTCCTACGAGCAGTACTTC
CASSLDLGSSSYEQYF
>TRBJ2-2|NA|NA|TRBV5-1
TGCGCCAGCAGCGCCGGGACACTCACCGGGGAGCTGTTTTTT
CASSAGTLTGELFF
>TRBJ2-3|NA|many|TRBV12-3/TRBV12-4
TGTGCCAGCAGTCCCCCGGACTGGTACACAGATACGCAGTATTTT
CASSPPDWYTDTQYF
>TRBJ1-1|NA|NA|TRBV19
TGTGCCAGTAGTTGGCGGCGCGACACTGAAGCTTTCTTT
CASSWRRDTEAFF
>TRBJ1-4|NA|few|TRBV5-1
TGCGCCAGCAGCTGGGGCAGGGTAGGCGAAAAACTGTTTTTT
CASSWGRVGEKLFF
>TRBJ1-2|NA|NA|TRBV20-1
TGCAGTGCTAGAGATCCTGGCACTAACTATGGCTACACCTTC
CSARDPGTNYGYTF
>TRBJ2-7|NA|few|TRBV6-1
TGTGCCAGCATGAGGTCCCCCGAGCAGTACTTC
CASMRSPEQYF
>TRBJ1-1|NA|few|TRBV20-1
TGCAGTGCTAGAGTTGAGGCAGGCGCTTTCTTT
CSARVEAGAFF
>TRBJ1-2|TRBD1|NA|TRBV27
TGTGCCAGCAGACTTGGACAGGGCCCCAACTATGGCTACACCTTC
CASRLGQGPNYGYTF
>TRBJ1-6|NA|few|TRBV7-2
TGTGCCAGCAGCTCCCGGTCCGTTTGGAGCTCCTATAATTCACCCCTCCACTTT
CASSSRSVWSSYNSPLHF
>TRBJ2-7|NA|NA|TRBV20-1
TGCAGTGCCGCGGACTACGGAGCCGAGCAGTACTTC
CSAADYGAEQYF
>TRBJ2-3|NA|NA|TRBV6-1
TGTGCCAGCAGTTCCCCGGGCCACACAGATACGCAGTATTTT
CASSSPGHTDTQYF
>TRBJ1-2|TRBD1|few|TRBV20-1
TGCAGTGCTAGAGACAGGGACAGCCCGAAAACCTTC
CSARDRDSPKTF
>TRBJ1-4|NA|few|TRBV20-1
TGCAGTGCTAGAGTACCAGGATTTAATGAAAAACTGTTTTTT
CSARVPGFNEKLFF
>TRBJ2-5|NA|NA|TRBV6-2/TRBV6-3
TGTGCCAGCTCCAATGTGGCTCCTCGGACCCAGTACTTC
CASSNVAPRTQYF
>TRBJ2-5|TRBD2|NA|TRBV3-1
TGTGCCAGCAGCGCCCCAGCGGGGGCGGAGACCCAGTACTTC
CASSAPAGAETQYF
>TRBJ1-1|TRBD1|few|TRBV5-1
TGCGCCAGCAGCACAGCGACAGGGATGAACACTGAAGCTTTCTTT
CASSTATGMNTEAFF
>TRBJ1-2|NA|NA|TRBV19
TGTGCCAGTAAGACAGGCGCTAACTATGGCTACACCTTC
CASKTGANYGYTF
>TRBJ2-2|NA|NA|TRBV6-5
TGTGCCAGCAGGGTTTACGCTAGCGCGAACACCGGGGAGCTGTTTTTT
CASRVYASANTGELFF
>TRBJ1-2|TRBD1|NA|TRBV25-1
TGTGCCAGCAGTGCCGGGACAGCCGTTTCTGATGGCTACACCTTC
CASSAGTAVSDGYTF